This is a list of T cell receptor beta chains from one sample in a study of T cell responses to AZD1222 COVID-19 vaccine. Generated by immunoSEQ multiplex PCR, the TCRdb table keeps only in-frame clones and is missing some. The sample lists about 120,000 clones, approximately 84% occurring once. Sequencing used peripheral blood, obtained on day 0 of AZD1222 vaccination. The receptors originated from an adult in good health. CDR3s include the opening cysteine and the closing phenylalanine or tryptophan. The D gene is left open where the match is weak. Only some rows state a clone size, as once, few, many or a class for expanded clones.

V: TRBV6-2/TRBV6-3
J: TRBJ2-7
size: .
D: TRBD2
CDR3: CASSYYAGEWKYF
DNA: TGTGCCAGCAGTTATTACGCGGGAGAATGGAAGTACTTC

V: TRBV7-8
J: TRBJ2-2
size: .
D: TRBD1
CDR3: CASSLLGQGNTGELFF
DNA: TGTGCCAGCAGCTTGCTCGGACAGGGGAACACCGGGGAGCTGTTTTTT

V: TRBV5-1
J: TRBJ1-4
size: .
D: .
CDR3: CASSWTDFGEKLFF
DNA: TGCGCCAGCAGCTGGACAGATTTTGGCGAAAAACTGTTTTTT

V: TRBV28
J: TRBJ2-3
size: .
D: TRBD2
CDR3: CASSPPGGGTDTQYF
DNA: TGTGCCAGCAGTCCTCCGGGGGGGGGCACAGATACGCAGTATTTT

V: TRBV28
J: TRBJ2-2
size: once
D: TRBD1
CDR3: CASSGSGTGDFGELFF
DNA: TGTGCCAGCAGTGGGTCCGGGACAGGGGACTTCGGGGAGCTGTTTTTT

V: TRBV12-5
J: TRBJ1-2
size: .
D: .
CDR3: CASGIGGGGYTF
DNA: TGTGCTAGTGGTATAGGGGGAGGGGGCTACACCTTC

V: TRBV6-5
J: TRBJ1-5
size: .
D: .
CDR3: CASRSSNQPQHF
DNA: TGTGCCAGCAGGAGCAGCAATCAGCCCCAGCATTTT

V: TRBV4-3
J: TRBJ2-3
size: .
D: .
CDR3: CASSPLAATDTQYF
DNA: TGCGCCAGCAGTCCACTCGCGGCCACAGATACGCAGTATTTT

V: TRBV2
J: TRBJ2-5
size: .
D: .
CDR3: CASPFRETQYF
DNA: TGTGCCAGCCCATTCAGGGAGACCCAGTACTTC

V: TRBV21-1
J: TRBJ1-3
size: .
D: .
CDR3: CASSKVEGQGQLCGNTIYF
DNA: TGTGCCAGCAGCAAAGTAGAGGGACAGGGACAATTATGTGGAAACACCATATATTTT

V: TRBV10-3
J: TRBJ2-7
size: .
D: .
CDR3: CAINGDPSYGQYF
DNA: TGTGCCATCAATGGAGATCCCTCTTACGGGCAGTACTTC

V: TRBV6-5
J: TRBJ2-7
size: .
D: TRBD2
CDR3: CASSYKAGVVEQYF
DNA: TGTGCCAGCAGTTACAAGGCGGGAGTCGTCGAGCAGTACTTC

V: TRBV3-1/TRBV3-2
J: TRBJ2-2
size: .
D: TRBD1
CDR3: CASSQVKGATGELFF
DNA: TGTGCCAGCAGCCAAGTGAAGGGGGCAACCGGGGAGCTGTTTTTT

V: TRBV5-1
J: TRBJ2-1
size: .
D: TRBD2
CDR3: CASSLGLAGLDEQFF
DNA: TGCGCCAGCAGCTTAGGGCTAGCGGGATTAGATGAGCAGTTCTTC

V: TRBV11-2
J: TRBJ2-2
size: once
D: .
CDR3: CASSFGVGTGELFF
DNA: TGTGCCAGCAGCTTTGGCGTGGGGACCGGGGAGCTGTTTTTT

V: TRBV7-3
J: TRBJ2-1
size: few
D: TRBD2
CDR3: CASSLRAGGPNNEQFF
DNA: TGTGCCAGCAGCTTAAGGGCGGGAGGGCCCAACAATGAGCAGTTCTTC

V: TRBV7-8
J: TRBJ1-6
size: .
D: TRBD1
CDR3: CASSSDRGRSPLHF
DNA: TGTGCCAGCAGCTCGGACAGGGGGCGTTCACCCCTCCACTTT

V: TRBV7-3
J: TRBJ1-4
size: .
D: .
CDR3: CASSSGQNEKLFF
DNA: TGTGCCAGCAGCTCCGGACAGAATGAAAAACTGTTTTTT

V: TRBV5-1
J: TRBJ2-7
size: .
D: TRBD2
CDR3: CASSLESSGLLEQYF
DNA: TGCGCCAGCAGCTTGGAGTCTAGCGGACTACTCGAGCAGTACTTC

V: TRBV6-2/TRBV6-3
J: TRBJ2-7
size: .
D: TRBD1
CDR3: CASSTLGQGSYEQYF
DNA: TGTGCCAGCAGCACCCTAGGACAGGGCTCCTACGAGCAGTACTTC

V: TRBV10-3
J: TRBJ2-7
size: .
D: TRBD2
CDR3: CAISAGTSGAYEQYF
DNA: TGTGCCATCAGTGCCGGGACTAGCGGGGCGTACGAGCAGTACTTC

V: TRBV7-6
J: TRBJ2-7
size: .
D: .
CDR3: CASSLATQFSSYEQYF
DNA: TGTGCCAGCAGCTTAGCGACCCAGTTTAGCTCCTACGAGCAGTACTTC

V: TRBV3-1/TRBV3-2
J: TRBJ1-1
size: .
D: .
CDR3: CASSQRDRNTEAFF
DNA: TGTGCCAGCAGCCAGAGAGACAGAAACACTGAAGCTTTCTTT

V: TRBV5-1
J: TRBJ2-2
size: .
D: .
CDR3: CASSLQGAGGPNTGELFF
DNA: TGCGCCAGCAGCTTGCAGGGGGCGGGAGGGCCGAACACCGGGGAGCTGTTTTTT

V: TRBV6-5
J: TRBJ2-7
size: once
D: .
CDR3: CASSRDRDRGVF
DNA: TGTGCCAGCAGTCGAGACCGGGACCGGGGAGTCTTC

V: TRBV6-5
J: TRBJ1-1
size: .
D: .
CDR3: CASSYSGRRDTEAFF
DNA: TGTGCCAGCAGTTATTCGGGACGGCGGGACACTGAAGCTTTCTTT

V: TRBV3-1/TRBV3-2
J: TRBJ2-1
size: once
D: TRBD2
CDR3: CASSQESGGYNEQFF
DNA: TGTGCCAGCAGCCAAGAGTCGGGGGGGTATAATGAGCAGTTCTTC

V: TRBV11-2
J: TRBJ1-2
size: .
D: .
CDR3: CASSLAKGGAGYGYTF
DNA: TGTGCCAGCAGCTTAGCCAAGGGGGGGGCTGGCTATGGCTACACCTTC

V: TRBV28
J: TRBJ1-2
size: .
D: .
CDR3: CALSRGRGYTF
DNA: TGTGCCCTTAGCCGGGGTCGGGGCTACACCTTC

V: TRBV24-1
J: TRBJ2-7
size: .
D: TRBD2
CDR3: CATSDAGTSGGPRRYEQYF
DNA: TGTGCCACCAGTGATGCCGGGACTAGCGGGGGGCCACGGCGCTACGAGCAGTACTTC

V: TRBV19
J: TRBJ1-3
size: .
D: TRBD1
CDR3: CASSSDRVENTIYF
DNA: TGTGCCAGTAGTTCGGACAGGGTGGAAAACACCATATATTTT

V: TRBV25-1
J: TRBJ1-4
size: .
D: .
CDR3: CASSGSLGKLFF
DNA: TGTGCCAGCAGTGGCTCATTGGGGAAACTGTTTTTT

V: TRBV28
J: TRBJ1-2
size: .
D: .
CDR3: CASQQGLGAYGYTF
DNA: TGTGCCAGCCAGCAAGGCCTTGGGGCCTATGGCTACACCTTC

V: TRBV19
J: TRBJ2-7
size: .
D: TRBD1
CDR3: CASSFAGGGEQYF
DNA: TGTGCCAGTAGTTTTGCAGGGGGCGGCGAGCAGTACTTC

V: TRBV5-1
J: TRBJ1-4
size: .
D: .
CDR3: CASSFSGASNEKLFF
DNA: TGCGCCAGCAGCTTTTCAGGGGCGTCTAATGAAAAACTGTTTTTT

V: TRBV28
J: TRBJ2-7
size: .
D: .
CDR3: CASSLPGGTGYEQYF
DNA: TGTGCCAGCAGTTTACCCGGGGGGACAGGCTACGAGCAGTACTTC

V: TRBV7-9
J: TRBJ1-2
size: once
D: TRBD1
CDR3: CASSLRGDGYTF
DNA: TGTGCCAGCAGCCTCAGGGGGGATGGCTACACCTTC

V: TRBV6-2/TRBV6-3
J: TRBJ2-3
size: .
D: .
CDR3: CASSYGTTSTDTQYF
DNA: TGTGCCAGCAGTTACGGGACCACAAGCACAGATACGCAGTATTTT

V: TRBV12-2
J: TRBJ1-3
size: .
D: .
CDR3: CASRSGGGASGNTIYF
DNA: TGTGCAAGTCGCTCCGGGGGGGGCGCGTCTGGAAACACCATATATTTT

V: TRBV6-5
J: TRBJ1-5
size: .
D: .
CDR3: CASSWVRDQPQHF
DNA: TGTGCCAGCAGTTGGGTTAGGGATCAGCCCCAGCATTTT

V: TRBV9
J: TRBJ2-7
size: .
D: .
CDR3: CASSVGTSVWDTYYEQYF
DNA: TGTGCCAGCAGCGTAGGGACCTCAGTTTGGGACACCTACTACGAGCAGTACTTC

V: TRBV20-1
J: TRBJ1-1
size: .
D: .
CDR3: CSAKENTEAFF
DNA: TGCAGTGCTAAAGAGAACACTGAAGCTTTCTTT

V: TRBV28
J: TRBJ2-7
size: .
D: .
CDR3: CASSAGVYEQYF
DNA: TGTGCCAGCAGTGCAGGCGTGTACGAGCAGTACTTC

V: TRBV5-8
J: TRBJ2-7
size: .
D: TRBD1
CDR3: CASSLPGTGWNEQYF
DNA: TGTGCCAGCAGCTTACCCGGGACAGGGTGGAACGAGCAGTACTTC

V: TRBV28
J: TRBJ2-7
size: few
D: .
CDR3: CASSSTIRAYEQYF
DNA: TGTGCCAGCAGTTCGACAATCCGCGCCTACGAGCAGTACTTC

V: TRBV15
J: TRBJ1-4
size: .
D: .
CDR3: CATSRDGGGGNEKLFF
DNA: TGTGCCACCAGCAGAGATGGGGGAGGGGGGAATGAAAAACTGTTTTTT

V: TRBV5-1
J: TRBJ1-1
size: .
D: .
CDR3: CASSVTGNTEAFF
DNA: TGCGCCAGCAGCGTTACGGGGAACACTGAAGCTTTCTTT

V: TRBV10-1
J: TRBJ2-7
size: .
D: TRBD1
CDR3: CASSERQGFEQYF
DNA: TGCGCCAGCAGTGAGAGACAGGGGTTCGAGCAGTACTTC

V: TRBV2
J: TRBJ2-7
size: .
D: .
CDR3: CASSDRKRIGNEQYF
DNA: TGTGCCAGCAGTGACAGGAAAAGAATTGGGAACGAGCAGTACTTC

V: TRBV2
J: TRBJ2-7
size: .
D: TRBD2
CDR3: CASSVASGTYEQYF
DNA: TGTGCCAGCAGTGTGGCTAGCGGGACCTACGAGCAGTACTTC

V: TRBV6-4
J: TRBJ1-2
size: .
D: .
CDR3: CASSDSSGGGYGYTF
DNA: TGTGCCAGCAGTGACTCGAGTGGGGGCGGTTATGGCTACACCTTC

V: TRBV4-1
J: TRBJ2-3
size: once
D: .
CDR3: CASSLPPGRGTTRTDTQYF
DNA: TGCGCCAGCAGCCTACCCCCGGGCAGGGGGACTACCCGCACAGATACGCAGTATTTT